One TCR beta chain is described in this entry. The data are from a study of blood T cell repertoires in COVID-19. For the study at large: T cells, B-cell-depleted T cells, or PBMCs supplied cDNA or gDNA.

The CDR3 has 15 residues. V lost 2 bases and J 4 bases, leaving 15 bases between the germline ends. CDR1 is LGHNA and CDR2 is YSLEER in the germline V gene. The protocol was immunoSEQ multiplex PCR, while the TCRdb copy is restricted to in-frame clones and leaves out a portion. The sample lists over 70,000 clones; roughly 88% were seen once. The chain couples TRBV4-3 to TRBJ2-7, with a possible D match to TRBD2 (6 bases). This receptor was identified in a man between 18 and 29 years old with COVID-19, enrolled during active disease. Sequenced: peripheral blood. The CDR3 loop is CASSQHVRGWYEQYF. In nucleotides, the CDR3 is TGCGCCAGCAGCCAACATGTGCGGGGATGGTACGAGCAGTACTTC.